Listed here is a single T cell receptor (beta chain). The ends were cut back, 1 base at V and 1 base at J, with 11 bases in the middle. Germline CDR1 reads SGHRS; CDR2 reads YFSETQ. There are 16 residues in the CDR3. In TCRdb, the 5' RACE reads were re-called with MiXCR into one record per CDR3 protein. Of 460,000 or so distinct CDR3 sequences listed, approximately 14% are singletons. The data were taken from a study of identical twins. The data were also submitted as part of a second study, on yellow fever vaccine responses in identical twins.

The sample consisted of CD4+ T cells sorted from blood. The sequence came from a woman between 18 and 29 years old in good health. The chain couples TRBV5-1 to TRBJ2-2, with D uncertain. CDR3 nucleotides: TGCGCCAGCAGCTTGATGCGGCGGAAGAACACCGGGGAGCTGTTTTTT. This translates into CASSLMRRKNTGELFF.